This is a list of T cell receptor beta chains from one sample in a study of T cells in Graves' hyperthyroidism and ophthalmopathy. One entry per CDR3 protein, called by TCRdb with MiXCR from the multiplex PCR reads. The sample has hundreds of thousands of distinct CDR3 sequences; less than 25% are singletons. Material: blood. All receptors come from a man aged 30 to 45 with Graves' ophthalmopathy. Each CDR3 is given with its conserved first and last residue. The order of the fields is D gene, J gene, CDR3 length, clone size, V gene, CDR3 DNA, CDR3 protein. D genes are given only for firm matches. Rows give clone size only sometimes, using once, few, many, or a class for an expanded clone.

>-|TRBJ2-1|13|few|TRBV10-1
TGCGCCGCGGCGGCGGATAGGTACAATGAGCAGTTCTTC
CAAAADRYNEQFF
>-|TRBJ2-7|14|few|TRBV28
TGTGCCAGCAGTTCGCCGACTGTAGCCTACGAGCAGTACTTC
CASSSPTVAYEQYF
>TRBD1|TRBJ2-7|14|-|TRBV19
TGTGCCAGTAGCTTGGCGACAGGGAACCACGAGCAGTACTTC
CASSLATGNHEQYF
>-|TRBJ2-7|13|-|TRBV15
TGTGCCACCATGGACTCGAGCTCCTACGAGCAGTACTTC
CATMDSSSYEQYF
>-|TRBJ1-5|13|-|TRBV12-3/TRBV12-4
TGTGCCAGCAGCACGACTTCTTATCAGCCCCAGCATTTT
CASSTTSYQPQHF
>TRBD2|TRBJ2-7|16|few|TRBV7-2
TGTGCCAGCAGCTCGACTCGGGCGGGAGGAGGCCACGAGCAGTACTTC
CASSSTRAGGGHEQYF
>-|TRBJ1-2|13|-|TRBV9
TGTGCCAGCAGCGTCACAGGGAACTATGGCTACACCTTC
CASSVTGNYGYTF
>-|TRBJ1-3|17|-|TRBV15
TGTGCCACCAGCAGAAACTTACTAGGGGGCTCTGGAAACACCATATATTTT
CATSRNLLGGSGNTIYF
>-|TRBJ2-7|15|-|TRBV28
TGTGCCAGCAGTTTATGGGGAGGAGGGCTCGGCGAGCAGTACTTC
CASSLWGGGLGEQYF
>-|TRBJ2-6|14|few|TRBV28
TGTGCCAGCCGGGGCACCTCTGGGGCCAACGTCCTGACTTTC
CASRGTSGANVLTF
>-|TRBJ2-1|17|once|TRBV7-9
TGTGCCAGCAGCCAAGCCCGGACAGTGGTTTTTTACAATGAGCAGTTCTTC
CASSQARTVVFYNEQFF
>-|TRBJ2-5|15|many|TRBV18
TGTGCCAGCTCACCACCGGGGTGGTACCAAGAGACCCAGTACTTC
CASSPPGWYQETQYF
>TRBD2|TRBJ2-5|13|once|TRBV7-9
TGTGCCAGCAGCTTTACTAGCGGTGAGACCCAGTACTTC
CASSFTSGETQYF
>TRBD1|TRBJ2-1|16|many|TRBV3-1
TGTGCCAGCAGCCAATTCTCCGGGACAGGGGGTCGTGAGCAGTTCTTC
CASSQFSGTGGREQFF
>-|TRBJ2-2|16|-|TRBV27
TGTGCCAGCAGTTTATACGGGACCCCTGGAACCGGGGAGCTGTTTTTT
CASSLYGTPGTGELFF
>-|TRBJ2-4|14|many|TRBV13
TGTGCCAGCAGCTTCGGGACGTCGGGGAACATTCAGTACTTC
CASSFGTSGNIQYF
>-|TRBJ2-1|16|many|TRBV7-9
TGTGCCAGCAGCTTAAGGGGGAGCGCCTTAGTTAGTGAGCAGTTCTTC
CASSLRGSALVSEQFF
>-|TRBJ1-3|15|-|TRBV29-1
TGCAGCGTTGAGGCGCGGGGGAACTCTGGAAACACCATATATTTT
CSVEARGNSGNTIYF
>TRBD1|TRBJ2-7|14|many|TRBV27
TGTGCCACCGCTCCCGGGACAGGGGGCTACGAGCAGTACTTC
CATAPGTGGYEQYF
>-|TRBJ2-5|14|-|TRBV7-2
TGTGCCAGCAGCTCCCTTTTCCGGGGGGAGACCCAGTACTTC
CASSSLFRGETQYF
>-|TRBJ2-3|15|many|TRBV20-1
TGCAGTGCTAGAGTGGCTCTCCAGGCGACAGATACGCAGTATTTT
CSARVALQATDTQYF
>TRBD1|TRBJ2-7|15|once|TRBV6-1
TGTGCCAGCAGTGAAAGGGGACAGGGTAGGTTTGAGCAGTACTTC
CASSERGQGRFEQYF
>-|TRBJ1-6|17|-|TRBV6-1
TGTGCCAGCAGTTATGGCCGGACGAGCTCCTATAATTCACCCCTCCACTTT
CASSYGRTSSYNSPLHF
>TRBD1|TRBJ1-1|14|few|TRBV5-1
TGCGCCAGCAGCGGGGGACAGCCGAACACTGAAGCTTTCTTT
CASSGGQPNTEAFF
>TRBD1|TRBJ2-7|14|many|TRBV7-9
TGTGCCAGCTCACCCGGGACAGCCCCCTACGAGCAGTACTTC
CASSPGTAPYEQYF
>TRBD2|TRBJ2-3|16|few|TRBV13
TGTGCCAGCAGCCTCTCACTAGCGGGAGGAGGAGATACGCAGTATTTT
CASSLSLAGGGDTQYF
>TRBD2|TRBJ2-7|15|few|TRBV10-3
TGTGCCATCAGGGGACTAGCGGGATCCACCCACGAGCAGTACTTC
CAIRGLAGSTHEQYF
>TRBD2|TRBJ2-1|16|few|TRBV7-8
TGTGCCAGCAGCTTAACTTCTAGCGGGAGTAGGAATGAGCAGTTCTTC
CASSLTSSGSRNEQFF
>TRBD2|TRBJ2-1|19|few|TRBV6-2/TRBV6-3
TGTGCCAGCAGAGCGGGGACTAGCGGCCCTGAGAGCTCCTACAATGAGCAGTTCTTC
CASRAGTSGPESSYNEQFF
>-|TRBJ1-1|15|-|TRBV19
TGTGCCAGTAGAGGGGTCGTCGCGGGGGACACTGAAGCTTTCTTT
CASRGVVAGDTEAFF
>-|TRBJ2-2|14|-|TRBV9
TGTGCCAGCAGCGTAGAAGGGAAGGCCGGGGAGCTGTTTTTT
CASSVEGKAGELFF
>TRBD2|TRBJ2-1|16|-|TRBV6-2/TRBV6-3
TGTGCCACCGGGCGACCGACTAGCGGAGTCAGAGGGGAGCAGTTCTTC
CATGRPTSGVRGEQFF
>TRBD2|TRBJ2-1|16|few|TRBV7-2
TGTGCCAGCAGCTTCTCTAGCGGGAGGGCCGGCGGTGAGCAGTTCTTC
CASSFSSGRAGGEQFF
>TRBD2|TRBJ2-5|13|-|TRBV5-1
TGCGCCAGCAGCTTGGATGGCGGGAGAGGCCAGTACTTC
CASSLDGGRGQYF
>-|TRBJ2-1|12|few|TRBV29-1
TGCAGCGTTGAGGCCCCTACATTAGAGCAGTTCTTC
CSVEAPTLEQFF
>-|TRBJ1-1|11|-|TRBV3-1
TGTGCCAGCAGCCAAGCCGATACGGCTTTCTTT
CASSQADTAFF
>TRBD1|TRBJ2-2|16|-|TRBV18
TGTGCCAGCTCACCGAACCAGGGGGCGCGGGCCGGGGAGCTGTTTTTT
CASSPNQGARAGELFF
>-|TRBJ1-3|14|few|TRBV19
TGTGCCAGCATCAGGGGAGGATCTGGAAACACCATATATTTT
CASIRGGSGNTIYF
>-|TRBJ2-7|13|-|TRBV19
TGTGCCAGTAGTATGGGCGGGGCCCTAAAGCAGTACTTC
CASSMGGALKQYF
>-|TRBJ2-1|14|-|TRBV5-1
TGCGCCAGCAGCCAAACCGCTCGGGGACCTGAGCAGTTCTTC
CASSQTARGPEQFF
>-|TRBJ2-1|12|-|TRBV12-3/TRBV12-4
TGTGCCAGCAGTTTTCGGGTAGAGGAGCAGTTCTTC
CASSFRVEEQFF
>-|TRBJ2-2|15|many|TRBV2
TGTGCCAGCAATAGGGATAGCGGAGACACCGGGGAGCTGTTTTTT
CASNRDSGDTGELFF
>-|TRBJ1-2|16|few|TRBV7-9
TGTGCCAGCAGCTTAGGAAGATCGTATCCTGGAAAAGGCTACACCTTC
CASSLGRSYPGKGYTF
>TRBD2|TRBJ2-1|16|many|TRBV5-1
TGCGCCAGCAGCTTGGGGAGCGGGAAGTCCTACAATGAGCAGTTCTTC
CASSLGSGKSYNEQFF
>-|TRBJ1-5|14|many|TRBV28
TGTGCCAGCAGCCTCGGACTGTACAATCAGCCCCAGCATTTT
CASSLGLYNQPQHF
>-|TRBJ2-4|13|medium-sized|TRBV5-1
TGCGCCAGCAGCTTTTTGGAGGGCGACATTCAGTACTTC
CASSFLEGDIQYF
>-|TRBJ2-1|13|-|TRBV11-2
TGTTCCAGCAGCTCGGGACTTCGCAATGAGCGGTTCTTC
CSSSSGLRNERFF
>-|TRBJ2-3|16|many|TRBV11-2
TGTGCCAGCAGCTTAAGGACAGCGAGTAACACAGATACGCAGTATTTT
CASSLRTASNTDTQYF
>-|TRBJ2-5|14|-|TRBV6-1
TGTGCCAGCGGCGAGTGGGGCAGGCCGGAGACCCAGTACTTC
CASGEWGRPETQYF
>-|TRBJ1-5|14|-|TRBV7-9
TGTGCCAGCAGCACCATATCGAGCAATCAGCCCCAGCATTTT
CASSTISSNQPQHF
>-|TRBJ2-7|13|many|TRBV7-8
TGTGCCAGCACCCTTACCAGTTTCGGCGAGCAGTACTTC
CASTLTSFGEQYF
>-|TRBJ1-4|17|few|TRBV6-6
TGTGCCAGCAGTTACTCCCTGACGCGGCGACAAGTTGAAAAACTGTTTTTT
CASSYSLTRRQVEKLFF
>-|TRBJ2-7|14|once|TRBV28
TGTGCCAGCAGTTTTAATAGCGTTTCCTACGAGCAGTACTTC
CASSFNSVSYEQYF
>-|TRBJ1-3|15|-|TRBV19
TGTGCCAGTAGTATAGGACCGACGCCTGGAAACACCATATATTTT
CASSIGPTPGNTIYF
>-|TRBJ1-4|13|-|TRBV20-1
TGCAGTGCTAGGCATCAACTTAATGAAAAACTGTTTTTT
CSARHQLNEKLFF